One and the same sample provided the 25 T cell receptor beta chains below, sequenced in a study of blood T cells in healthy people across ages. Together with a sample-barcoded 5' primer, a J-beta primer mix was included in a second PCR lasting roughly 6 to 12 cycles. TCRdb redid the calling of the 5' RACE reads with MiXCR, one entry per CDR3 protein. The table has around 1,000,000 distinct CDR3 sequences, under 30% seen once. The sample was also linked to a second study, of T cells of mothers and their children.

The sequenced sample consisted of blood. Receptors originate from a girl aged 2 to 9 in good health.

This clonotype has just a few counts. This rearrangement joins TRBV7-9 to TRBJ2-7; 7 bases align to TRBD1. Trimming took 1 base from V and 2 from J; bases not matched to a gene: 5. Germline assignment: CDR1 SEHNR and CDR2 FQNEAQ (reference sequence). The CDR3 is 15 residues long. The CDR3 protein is CASSLGWDSPYEQYF. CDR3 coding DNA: TGTGCCAGCAGCTTAGGCTGGGACAGCCCCTACGAGCAGTACTTC.

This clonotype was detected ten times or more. The CDR3 DNA reads TGCGCCAGCAGCCAAGGACGGACGAATTCACCCCTCCACTTT. It encodes CASSQGRTNSPLHF. This chain links TRBV4-3 with TRBJ1-6, with D unresolved. The CDR3 is made up of 14 amino acids. In germline, CDR1 is LGHNA, CDR2 YSLEER. The V gene lost 1 base and the J gene lost 7 bases, with 8 bases spanning the gap.

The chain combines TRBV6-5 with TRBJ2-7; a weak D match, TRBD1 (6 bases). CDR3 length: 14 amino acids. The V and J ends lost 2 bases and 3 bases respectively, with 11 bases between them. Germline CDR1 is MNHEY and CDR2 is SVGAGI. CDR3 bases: TGTGCCAGCAGTTACCGGGACACCATCTACGAGCAGTACTTC. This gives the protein CASSYRDTIYEQYF.

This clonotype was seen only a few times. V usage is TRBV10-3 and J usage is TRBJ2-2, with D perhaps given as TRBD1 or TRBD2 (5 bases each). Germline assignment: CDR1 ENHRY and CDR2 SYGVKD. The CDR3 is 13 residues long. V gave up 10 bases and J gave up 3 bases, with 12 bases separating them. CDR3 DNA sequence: TGTGCCACCGGGATCAGGGACACCGGGGAGCTGTTTTTT. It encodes CATGIRDTGELFF.

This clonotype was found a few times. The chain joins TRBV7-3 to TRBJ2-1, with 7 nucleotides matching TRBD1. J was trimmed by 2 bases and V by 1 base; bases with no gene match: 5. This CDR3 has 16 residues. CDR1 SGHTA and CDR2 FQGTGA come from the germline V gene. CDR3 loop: CASSLSEGAPYNEQFF. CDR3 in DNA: TGTGCCAGCAGCTTAAGTGAGGGGGCCCCCTACAATGAGCAGTTCTTC. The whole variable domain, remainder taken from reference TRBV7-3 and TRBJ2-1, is GAGVSQTPSNKVTEKGKYVELRCDPISGHTALYWYRQSLGQGPEFLIYFQGTGAADDSGLPNDRFFAVRPEGSVSTLKIQRTERGDSAVYLCASSLSEGAPYNEQFFGPGTRLTVL.

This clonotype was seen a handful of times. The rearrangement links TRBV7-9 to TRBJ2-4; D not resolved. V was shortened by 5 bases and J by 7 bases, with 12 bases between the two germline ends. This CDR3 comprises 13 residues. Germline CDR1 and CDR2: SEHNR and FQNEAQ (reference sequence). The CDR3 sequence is CASSSETGNIQYF. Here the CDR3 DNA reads TGTGCCAGCAGCAGCGAGACGGGCAACATTCAGTACTTC. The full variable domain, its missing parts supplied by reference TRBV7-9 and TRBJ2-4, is DTGVSQNPRHKITKRGQNVTFRCDPISEHNRLYWYRQTLGQGPEFLTYFQNEAQLEKSRLLSDRFSAERPKGSFSTLEIQRTEQGDSAMYLCASSSETGNIQYFGAGTRLSVL.

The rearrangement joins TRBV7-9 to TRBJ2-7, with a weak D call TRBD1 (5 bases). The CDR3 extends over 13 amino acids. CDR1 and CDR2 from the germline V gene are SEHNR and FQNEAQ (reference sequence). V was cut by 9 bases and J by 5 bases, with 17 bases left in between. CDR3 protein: CASAELEGDEQYF. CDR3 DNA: TGTGCCAGTGCTGAGCTTGAAGGGGACGAGCAGTACTTC.

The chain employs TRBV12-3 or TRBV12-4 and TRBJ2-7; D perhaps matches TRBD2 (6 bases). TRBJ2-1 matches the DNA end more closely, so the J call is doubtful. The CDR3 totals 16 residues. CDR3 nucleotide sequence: TGTGCCAGCAGTTTAGGGGGGACTCCAGGATATATAGAGCAGTTCTTC. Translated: CASSLGGTPGYIEQFF.

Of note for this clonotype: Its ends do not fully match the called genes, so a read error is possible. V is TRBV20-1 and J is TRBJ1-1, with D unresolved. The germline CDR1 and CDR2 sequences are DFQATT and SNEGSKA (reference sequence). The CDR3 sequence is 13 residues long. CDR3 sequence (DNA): TGCAGTGCTAGAGAAGACGGTAACACCGAAGCTTTCTTT. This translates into CSAREDGNTEAFF.

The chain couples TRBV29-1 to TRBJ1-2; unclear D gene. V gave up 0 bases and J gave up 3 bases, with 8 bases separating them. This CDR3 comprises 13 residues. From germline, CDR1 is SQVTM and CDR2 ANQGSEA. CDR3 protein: CSVEESRYYGYTF. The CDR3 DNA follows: TGCAGCGTTGAAGAATCGCGGTACTATGGCTACACCTTC.

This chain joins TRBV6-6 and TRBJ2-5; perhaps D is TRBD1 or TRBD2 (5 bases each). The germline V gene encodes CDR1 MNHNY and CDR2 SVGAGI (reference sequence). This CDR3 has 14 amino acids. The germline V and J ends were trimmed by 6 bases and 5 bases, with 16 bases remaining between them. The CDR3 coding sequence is TGTGCCAGCAGCCACCACGGATGGGGGGAGACCCAGTACTTC. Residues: CASSHHGWGETQYF.

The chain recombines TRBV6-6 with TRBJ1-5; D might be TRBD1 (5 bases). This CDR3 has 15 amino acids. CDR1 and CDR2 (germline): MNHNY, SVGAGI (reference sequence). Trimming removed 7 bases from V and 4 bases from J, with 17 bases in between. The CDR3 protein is CASTPEGSGNQPQHF. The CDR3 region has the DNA TGTGCCAGCACCCCGGAGGGGTCTGGGAATCAGCCCCAGCATTTT.

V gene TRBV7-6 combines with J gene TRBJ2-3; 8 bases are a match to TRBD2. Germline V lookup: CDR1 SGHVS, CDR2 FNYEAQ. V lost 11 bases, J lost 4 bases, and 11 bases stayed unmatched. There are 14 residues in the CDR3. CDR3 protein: CARNSHGGADTQYF. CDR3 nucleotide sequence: TGTGCCCGCAACTCACACGGGGGGGCAGATACGCAGTATTTT.

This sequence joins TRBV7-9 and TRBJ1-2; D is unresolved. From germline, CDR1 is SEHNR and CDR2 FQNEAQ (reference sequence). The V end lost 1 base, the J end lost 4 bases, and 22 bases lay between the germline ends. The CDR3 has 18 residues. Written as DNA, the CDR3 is TGTGCCAGCAGCTTAGAGGGTGACGCCCAAGGAGGTTTCTATGGCTACACCTTC. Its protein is CASSLEGDAQGGFYGYTF. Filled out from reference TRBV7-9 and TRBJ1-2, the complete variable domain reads DTGVSQNPRHKITKRGQNVTFRCDPISEHNRLYWYRQTLGQGPEFLTYFQNEAQLEKSRLLSDRFSAERPKGSFSTLEIQRTEQGDSAMYLCASSLEGDAQGGFYGYTFGSGTRLTVV.

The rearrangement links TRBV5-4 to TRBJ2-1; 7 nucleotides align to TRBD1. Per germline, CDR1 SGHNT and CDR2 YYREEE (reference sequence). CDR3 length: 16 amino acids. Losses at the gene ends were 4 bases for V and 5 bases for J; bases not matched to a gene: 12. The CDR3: CASSTQDRAPHNEQFF. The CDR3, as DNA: TGTGCCAGCAGCACCCAAGACAGGGCTCCACACAATGAGCAGTTCTTC.

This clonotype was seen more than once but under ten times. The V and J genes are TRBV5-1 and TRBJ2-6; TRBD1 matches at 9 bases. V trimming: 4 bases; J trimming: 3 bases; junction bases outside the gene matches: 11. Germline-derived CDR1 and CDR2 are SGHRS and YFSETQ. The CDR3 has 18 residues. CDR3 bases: TGCGCCAGCAGCGGTGCCTCCGGGACAGGGTTTGGGGCCAACGTCCTGACTTTC. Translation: CASSGASGTGFGANVLTF.

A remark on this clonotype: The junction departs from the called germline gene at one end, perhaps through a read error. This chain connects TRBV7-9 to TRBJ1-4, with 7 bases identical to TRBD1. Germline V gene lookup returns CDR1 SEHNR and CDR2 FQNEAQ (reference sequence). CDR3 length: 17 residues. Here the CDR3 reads CASTDGAGGNFGEKLFF. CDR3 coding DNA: TGCGCCAGCACCGATGGGGCAGGGGGGAATTTCGGCGAAAAACTGTTTTTT.

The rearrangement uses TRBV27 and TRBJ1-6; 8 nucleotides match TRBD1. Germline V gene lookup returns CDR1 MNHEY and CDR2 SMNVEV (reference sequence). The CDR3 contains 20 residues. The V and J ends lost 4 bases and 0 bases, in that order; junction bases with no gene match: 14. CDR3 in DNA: TGTGCCAGCAGTTCCAGAGGGGGCAGGGGGCTTAGCTCCTATAATTCACCCCTCCACTTT. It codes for CASSSRGGRGLSSYNSPLHF.

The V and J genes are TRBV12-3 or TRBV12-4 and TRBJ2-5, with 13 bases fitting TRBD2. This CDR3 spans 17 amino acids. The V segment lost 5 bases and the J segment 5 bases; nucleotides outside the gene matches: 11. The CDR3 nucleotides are TGTGCCAGCAGTGACTCCTTTCCGGGACTAGCGGGGGAGACCCAGTACTTC. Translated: CASSDSFPGLAGETQYF.

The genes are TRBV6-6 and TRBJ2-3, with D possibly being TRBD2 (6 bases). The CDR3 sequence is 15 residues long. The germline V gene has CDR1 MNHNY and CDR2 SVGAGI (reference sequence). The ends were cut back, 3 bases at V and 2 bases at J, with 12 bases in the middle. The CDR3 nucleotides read TGTGCCAGCAGTTATTTTAGCGGACTCACAGATACGCAGTATTTT. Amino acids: CASSYFSGLTDTQYF.

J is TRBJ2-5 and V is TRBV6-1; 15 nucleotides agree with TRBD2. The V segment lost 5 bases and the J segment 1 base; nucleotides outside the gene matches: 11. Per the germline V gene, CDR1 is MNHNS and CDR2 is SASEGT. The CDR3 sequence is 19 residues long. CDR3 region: CASSRNGLAGGPPQETQYF. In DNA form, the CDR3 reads TGTGCCAGCAGTCGTAACGGACTAGCGGGAGGGCCTCCCCAAGAGACCCAGTACTTC.

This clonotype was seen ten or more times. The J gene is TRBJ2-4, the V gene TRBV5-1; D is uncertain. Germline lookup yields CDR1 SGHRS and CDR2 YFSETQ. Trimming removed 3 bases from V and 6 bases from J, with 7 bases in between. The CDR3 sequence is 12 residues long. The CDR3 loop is CASSSDLNIQYF. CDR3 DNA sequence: TGCGCCAGCAGCTCGGATTTAAACATTCAGTACTTC.

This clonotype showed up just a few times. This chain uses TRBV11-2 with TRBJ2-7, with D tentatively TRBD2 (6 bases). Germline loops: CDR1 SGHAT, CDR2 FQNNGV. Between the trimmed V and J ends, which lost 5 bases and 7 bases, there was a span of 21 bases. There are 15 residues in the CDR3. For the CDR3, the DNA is TGTGCCAGCAGCCCCTTTACCGCCGGAGGGAGTGAGCAGTACTTC. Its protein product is CASSPFTAGGSEQYF.

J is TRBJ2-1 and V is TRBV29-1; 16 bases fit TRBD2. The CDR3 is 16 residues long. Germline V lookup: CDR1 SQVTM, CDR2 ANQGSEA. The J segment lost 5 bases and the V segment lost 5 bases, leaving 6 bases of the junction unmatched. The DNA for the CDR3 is TGCAGCGTTCACGGAGGGACTAGCGGGAGGGACAATGAGCAGTTCTTC. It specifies CSVHGGTSGRDNEQFF.

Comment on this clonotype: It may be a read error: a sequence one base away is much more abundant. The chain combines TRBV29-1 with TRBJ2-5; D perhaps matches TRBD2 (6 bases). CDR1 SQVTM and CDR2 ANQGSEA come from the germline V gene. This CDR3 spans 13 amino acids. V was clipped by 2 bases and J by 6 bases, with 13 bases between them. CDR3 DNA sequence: TGCAGCGTTGAACCTAGCGCGGGGAAGACCCAGTACTTC. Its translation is CSVEPSAGKTQYF.